Below, 9 T cell receptor beta chains from the same sample are listed, as sequenced in a study of T cell repertoires in cytomegalovirus infection. One entry per CDR3 protein, called by TCRdb with MiXCR from the reads. Altogether 110,000 to 150,000 distinct CDR3 sequences are present, 30% to 40% being singletons, with the ten largest covering around half. Their specific antigens are unknown. The sequences come from CD8+ T cells from cultured PBMCs, collected from culture after CMV antigen stimulation. The source of these receptors is a human donor in good health (CMV status not recorded). Some clones in this sample may be carry-over from other donors' samples.

This clonotype has a count of ten or more. The CDR3 reads CASSGVEPPEETQYF. Written as DNA, the CDR3 is TGTGCCAGCAGTGGAGTGGAACCGCCAGAGGAGACCCAGTACTTC. V usage is TRBV2 and J usage is TRBJ2-5, with D hard to call. V lost 4 bases to trimming and J lost 5 bases, with 17 bases between them. The CDR3 contains 15 residues. Germline values: CDR1 SNHLY, CDR2 FYNNEI.

The chain uses TRBV20-1 and TRBJ1-1; D gene uncertain. The CDR3 has 12 amino acids. V was clipped by 5 bases and J by 3 bases, with 10 bases between them. The germline CDR1 and CDR2 sequences are DFQATT and SNEGSKA (reference sequence). CDR3 nucleotides: TGCAGTGCTGGACTTCGGGACACTGAAGCTTTCTTT. Residues: CSAGLRDTEAFF.

This chain uses TRBV12-3 or TRBV12-4 with TRBJ2-7; no firm D call. The CDR3 sequence is 12 residues long. The V and J ends lost 4 bases and 6 bases respectively, with 10 bases between them. The CDR3 region has the DNA TGTGCCAGCAGTTCATCGACGGGCGAGCAGTACTTC. Its translation: CASSSSTGEQYF.

This clonotype was observed a handful of times. The genes are TRBV27 and TRBJ2-7; TRBD2 might be the D (6 bases). With 6 bases removed from V and 6 bases from J, the gap between germline ends came to 12 bases. Germline values: CDR1 MNHEY, CDR2 SMNVEV (reference sequence). This CDR3 has 12 residues. CDR3 sequence (DNA): TGTGCCAGCAGCCTACCCGGGGGCGAGCAGTACTTC. Its translation is CASSLPGGEQYF.

This clonotype has more than one count but fewer than ten. V gene TRBV2 combines with J gene TRBJ2-7, with TRBD1 identical over 9 bases. With V trimmed by 3 bases and J by 4 bases, 7 bases remained unmatched. The CDR3 runs to 15 residues. Per the germline V gene, CDR1 is SNHLY and CDR2 is FYNNEI. CDR3 protein: CASSEGQGRVYEQYF. The CDR3 DNA sequence: TGTGCCAGCAGTGAGGGACAGGGAAGAGTTTACGAGCAGTACTTC.

Remarks on this clonotype: A much larger clone sits a single nucleotide away, making a read error possible. The CDR3 DNA sequence: TGTGCCAGCAGCCGGGGACAGAGCTCCTACGAGCAGGACTTC. Amino acid sequence: CASSRGQSSYEQDF. The V gene is TRBV7-6, the J gene TRBJ2-7; 7 bases are shared with TRBD1. The germline V gene has CDR1 SGHVS and CDR2 FNYEAQ. The CDR3 has 14 amino acids.

Only a few counts were recorded for this clonotype. CDR3 amino acids: CASSVGGGNSPLHF. The DNA of the CDR3 is TGTGCCAGCAGCGTAGGGGGTGGGAATTCACCCCTCCACTTT. This sequence joins TRBV9 and TRBJ1-6; D unresolved. The CDR3 spans 14 residues. V shed 0 bases and J shed 7 bases, with 8 bases lying between them. Germline V gene sequence: CDR1 SGDLS, CDR2 YYNGEE.

V usage is TRBV7-8 and J usage is TRBJ2-1, with TRBD2 identical over 13 bases. V lost 4 bases, J lost 13 bases, and 10 bases stayed unmatched. The CDR3 has 15 residues. Per the germline V gene, CDR1 is SGHVS and CDR2 is FQNEAQ. The CDR3 nucleotides are TGTGCCAGCAGCTCGGGACTAGCGGGGCACCTCCTCCAGTTCTTC. Translating it yields CASSSGLAGHLLQFF.

This clonotype was seen many times. This chain links TRBV7-8 with TRBJ1-4, with D possibly being TRBD1 (6 bases). This CDR3 region has 15 residues. V lost 5 bases to trimming and J lost 0 bases, with 10 bases between them. Germline V gene sequence: CDR1 SGHVS, CDR2 FQNEAQ. CDR3 region: CASSRTGPTNEKLFF. The DNA of the CDR3 is TGTGCCAGCAGCCGAACAGGGCCAACTAATGAAAAACTGTTTTTT.